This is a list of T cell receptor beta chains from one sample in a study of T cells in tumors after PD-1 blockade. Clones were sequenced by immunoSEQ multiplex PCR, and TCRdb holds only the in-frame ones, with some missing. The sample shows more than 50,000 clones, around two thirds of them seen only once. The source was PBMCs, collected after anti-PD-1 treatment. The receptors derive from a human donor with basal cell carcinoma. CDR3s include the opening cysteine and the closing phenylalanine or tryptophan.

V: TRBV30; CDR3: CAWSALGTGRTDTQYF
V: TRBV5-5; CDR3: CASSRQGGSSYEQYF
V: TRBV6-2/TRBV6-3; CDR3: CASSYWNTEAFF
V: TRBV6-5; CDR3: CASSISGGAPDTQYF
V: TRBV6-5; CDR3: CASSYSQAYSGNTIYF
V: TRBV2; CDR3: CASSERTANSPLHF
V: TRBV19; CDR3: CASSIGPAQGLPSNQPQHF
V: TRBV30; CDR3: CAWSGGVNEKLFF
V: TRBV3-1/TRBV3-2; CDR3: CASSPSGGAWETQYF
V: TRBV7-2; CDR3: CASSLAWSSGVNEQFF
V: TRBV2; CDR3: CASRGRVSNQPQHF
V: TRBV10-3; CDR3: CAISESLAGGIEQFF
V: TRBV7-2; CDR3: CASSFGTHLMPQHF
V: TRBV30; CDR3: CAWKAPTGGGDYGYTF